The 8 T cell receptor beta chains given below trace back to one sample, sequenced in a study of blood T cells in healthy people across ages. Sample-barcoded 5' priming and a J-beta primer mix drove a second PCR of roughly 6 to 12 cycles. TCRdb reprocessed the 5' RACE reads with MiXCR, giving one entry per CDR3 protein. The sample yields roughly 800,000 distinct CDR3 sequences, roughly 25% seen once. The data also belong to a second study, concerning T cells of mothers and their children.

The specimen was blood. These receptor sequences come from a boy aged 5-17 years in good health.

Only a few counts were recorded for this clonotype. V is TRBV20-1 and J is TRBJ2-1, with 14 positions matching TRBD2. TRBJ2-5 explains the end of the DNA better; the J call may be wrong. CDR3 size: 15 residues. Per germline, CDR1 DFQATT and CDR2 SNEGSKA (reference sequence). The CDR3 DNA reads TGCAGCGTTACCCGACTAGCGGGAGGGGAAGAGACCCAGTACTTC. As protein: CSVTRLAGGEETQYF.

Concerning this clonotype: The junction departs from the called germline gene at one end, perhaps through a read error. The chain employs TRBV4-1 and TRBJ2-2; D is possibly TRBD2 (6 bases). CDR1 MGHRA and CDR2 YSYEKL come from the germline V gene. The CDR3 loop spans 16 amino acids. Here the CDR3 reads CASSQAALANTGELFF. CDR3 sequence (DNA): TGCGCCAGCAGCCAAGCGGCCCTAGCGAACACCGGGGAACTGTTTTTT.

This sequence joins TRBV4-1 and TRBJ1-2; 8 bases align to TRBD1. V trimming: 0 bases; J trimming: 7 bases; junction bases outside the gene matches: 7. Germline V gene lookup returns CDR1 MGHRA and CDR2 YSYEKL. This CDR3 region has 15 residues. CDR3 sequence: CASSQETRTGLGYTF. The CDR3, as DNA: TGCGCCAGCAGCCAAGAAACGAGGACAGGGCTTGGCTACACCTTC.

V is TRBV2 and J is TRBJ2-7; TRBD1 is a possible D gene (5 bases). The CDR3 contains 13 residues. Trimming removed 8 bases at V and 6 bases at J, with 17 bases between. From germline, CDR1 is SNHLY and CDR2 FYNNEI. The CDR3 is CASGVTALREQYF. The CDR3 DNA is TGTGCCAGCGGAGTGACAGCCCTACGCGAGCAGTACTTC.

The chain joins TRBV10-3 to TRBJ2-7, with D possibly TRBD1 on 5 matching bases. The CDR3 consists of 14 residues. Germline CDR1 and CDR2: ENHRY and SYGVKD. The V and J ends lost 3 bases and 0 bases respectively, with 9 bases between them. This chain's CDR3 is CAISEGQFSYEQYF. CDR3 nucleotide sequence: TGTGCCATCAGTGAAGGACAATTCTCCTACGAGCAGTACTTC.

This chain connects TRBV2 to TRBJ2-4; no reliable D call. The V end was cut by 3 bases, the J end by 0 bases, with 15 bases between. The CDR3 runs 17 residues. Germline V gene sequence: CDR1 SNHLY, CDR2 FYNNEI. The CDR3 loop reads CASSDSAEWVAKNIQYF. In DNA, the CDR3 is TGTGCCAGCAGTGATTCCGCCGAGTGGGTAGCCAAAAACATTCAGTACTTC.

V usage is TRBV20-1 and J usage is TRBJ2-1; no clear D. The CDR3 contains 14 residues. Germline V lookup: CDR1 DFQATT, CDR2 SNEGSKA (reference sequence). V was clipped by 6 bases and J by 4 bases, with 16 bases between them. CDR3 nucleotide sequence: TGCAGTGCCCCCGTGACACGTGATTACAATGAGCAGTTCTTC. Amino acid sequence: CSAPVTRDYNEQFF.

The J gene is TRBJ2-5, the V gene TRBV6-5; 11 bases are shared with TRBD2. The J call is uncertain, as TRBJ2-1 better fits the DNA end. The CDR3 is 17 amino acids. Germline loops: CDR1 MNHEY, CDR2 SVGAGI. CDR3 residues: CASSYDKTSGIRDEQFF. CDR3 DNA: TGTGCCAGCAGTTACGATAAGACTAGCGGGATCCGGGATGAGCAGTTCTTC.